Following are 16 T cell receptor beta chains from one sample sequenced in a study of spatial heterogeneity in lung cancer. Via MiXCR, TCRdb re-called the 5' RACE reads, giving one row per CDR3 protein. The sample includes tens of thousands of distinct CDR3 sequences, about 14% of them seen just once. Documented time point: sample taken at primary tumor resection. Unsorted whole RNA samples from tumor, nontumor lung or frozen PBMC were sequenced. This specimen was PBMCs, taken at surgery. The receptors derive from a male donor with early-stage non-small cell lung cancer.

The chain is built from TRBV4-3 and TRBJ2-1; 8 nucleotides agree with TRBD2. CDR3 length equals 15 residues. The germline V gene has CDR1 LGHNA and CDR2 YSLEER. With 1 base clipped from V and 7 bases from J, the junction kept 6 bases outside the gene matches. CDR3 sequence: CASSQGRAGANEQFF. In DNA form, the CDR3 reads TGCGCCAGCAGCCAAGGACGAGCGGGGGCGAATGAGCAGTTCTTC.

This clonotype showed up just a few times. CDR3 residues: CASSSWNTGELFF. The CDR3 DNA reads TGTGCCAGCAGTTCTTGGAACACCGGGGAGCTGTTTTTT. The chain combines TRBV6-4 with TRBJ2-2; D remains ambiguous. Germline assignment: CDR1 MRHNA and CDR2 SNTAGT. The CDR3 covers 13 residues. V lost 5 bases, J lost 1 base, and 5 bases lay in between.

This clonotype was detected once. V and J are TRBV29-1 and TRBJ2-3; D unclear. V lost 7 bases and J lost 0, with 8 bases in between. This CDR3 region has 12 residues. The germline gives CDR1 SQVTM, CDR2 ANQGSEA. CDR3 DNA: TGCAGCGCCACCACTAGCACAGATACGCAGTATTTT. Amino acids: CSATTSTDTQYF.

This chain links TRBV20-1 with TRBJ2-5, with D possibly TRBD2 on 6 matching bases. CDR1 and CDR2 from the germline V gene are DFQATT and SNEGSKA (reference sequence). Trimming stripped 6 bases from V and 3 bases from J, with 8 bases between. This CDR3 contains 11 residues. The CDR3 DNA reads TGCAGTGCGGGACTCGAAGAGACCCAGTACTTC. This codes for CSAGLEETQYF.

This clonotype was observed many times. The chain is built from TRBV6-4 and TRBJ2-3, with 10 positions matching TRBD2. V shed 6 bases and J 2 bases; nucleotides not matched to a gene: 5. From germline, CDR1 is MRHNA and CDR2 SNTAGT. This CDR3 has 15 amino acids. The CDR3 DNA sequence: TGTGCCAGCAGACCCGGGACTAGCGACACAGATACGCAGTATTTT. Protein product: CASRPGTSDTDTQYF.

This clonotype was counted between two and nine times. The chain couples TRBV6-2 or TRBV6-3 to TRBJ2-1; D perhaps matches TRBD1 (5 bases). Trimming cost V 6 bases and J 0 bases, with 9 bases left between them. This CDR3 comprises 14 residues. CDR1 and CDR2 (germline): MNHEY, SVGEGT. CDR3 residues: CASSFDSSYNEQFF. CDR3 DNA sequence: TGTGCCAGCAGCTTTGACAGCTCCTACAATGAGCAGTTCTTC.

J is TRBJ1-2 and V is TRBV7-9, with D unresolved. Trimming stripped 5 bases from V and 4 bases from J, with 17 bases between. The CDR3 covers 15 residues. Germline V CDR1 and CDR2: SEHNR, FQNEAQ (reference sequence). The CDR3 DNA sequence: TGTGCCAGCAGCCCGCCCGGCGTAGCCTTCTATGGCTACACCTTC. It encodes CASSPPGVAFYGYTF.

The chain employs TRBV18 and TRBJ1-2; the D gene is possibly TRBD1 (6 bases). V lost 3 bases and J lost 12, with 17 bases in between. This CDR3 contains 13 residues. The germline V gene encodes CDR1 KGHSH and CDR2 LQKENI. The CDR3 loop is CASSPTPGQVNTF. The CDR3 DNA follows: TGTGCCAGCTCACCTACACCGGGACAAGTCAACACCTTC.

This clonotype came up many times. The V gene is TRBV5-6, the J gene TRBJ2-5, with a tentative D call TRBD2 (6 bases). This CDR3 region has 14 residues. Germline V gene sequence: CDR1 SGHDT, CDR2 YYEEEE. V was trimmed by 0 bases and J by 2 bases, leaving 8 bases between them. In nucleotides, the CDR3 is TGTGCCAGCAGCTTGGCGGGGACTCAAGAGACCCAGTACTTC. Residues: CASSLAGTQETQYF.

This clonotype occurred a few times. The V and J genes are TRBV18 and TRBJ1-1; D not certain. Germline V gene lookup returns CDR1 KGHSH and CDR2 LQKENI. Trimming took off 5 bases at V and 3 bases at J, with 10 bases between the two ends. The CDR3 loop spans 13 amino acids. The CDR3 sequence: CASSRVRDTEAFF. CDR3 nucleotides: TGTGCCAGCTCAAGAGTGAGGGACACTGAAGCTTTCTTT.

This clonotype came up many times. For the CDR3, the DNA is TGCAGTGCTAGAGGACCCTCCGGGGAGACGCAGTATTTT. As protein: CSARGPSGETQYF. The V call is TRBV20-1, the J call TRBJ2-3; perhaps TRBD2 as D (5 bases). Deletions cut 1 base from V and 9 bases from J, with 14 bases between. The CDR3 is 13 residues long. Per the germline V gene, CDR1 is DFQATT and CDR2 is SNEGSKA (reference sequence).

This clonotype was seen at least ten times. This sequence joins TRBV29-1 and TRBJ2-1; TRBD2 matches at 11 bases. V gave up 4 bases and J gave up 9 bases; unmatched junction bases: 11. Looked up from germline, CDR1 is SQVTM and CDR2 is ANQGSEA. The CDR3 runs to 15 residues. The chain's CDR3 is CSVVFTSGSVGEQFF. CDR3 nucleotides: TGCAGCGTTGTTTTTACTAGCGGGAGTGTTGGTGAGCAGTTCTTC.

The table lists this clonotype with a few counts. The gene calls are TRBV3-1 and TRBJ2-2; 9 nucleotides agree with TRBD1. V was clipped by 3 bases and J by 4 bases; unmatched bases: 6. Germline CDR1 and CDR2: LGHDT and YNNKEL (reference sequence). The CDR3 sequence is 16 residues long. Here the CDR3 reads CASSQRQGVRTGELFF. In DNA form, the CDR3 reads TGTGCCAGCAGCCAGCGACAGGGGGTACGCACCGGGGAGCTGTTTTTT.

This clonotype has at least ten counts. V gene TRBV19 combines with J gene TRBJ1-4; no clear D. The CDR3 spans 16 residues. Between the trimmed V and J ends, which lost 2 bases and 0 bases, there was a span of 10 bases. Germline V gene sequence: CDR1 LNHDA, CDR2 SQIVND (reference sequence). Written as DNA, the CDR3 is TGTGCCAGTAGTATACTGGCAGGCACAACTAATGAAAAACTGTTTTTT. Translated: CASSILAGTTNEKLFF.

This clonotype was detected only a few times. The chain has TRBV24-1 and TRBJ2-1; D ambiguous. The V gene lost 9 bases and the J gene lost 8 bases, with 16 bases spanning the gap. CDR1 is KGHDR and CDR2 is SFDVKD in the germline V gene. CDR3 length: 13 amino acids. CDR3 DNA sequence: TGTGCCACCCTGGATCCGGTGGTGTATGAGCAGTTCTTC. Protein: CATLDPVVYEQFF.

This clonotype was counted only a few times. V and J are TRBV10-2 and TRBJ2-1, with a possible D match to TRBD2 (6 bases). Between the trimmed V and J ends, which lost 6 bases and 1 base, there was a span of 13 bases. CDR3 length: 15 amino acids. CDR1 WSHSY and CDR2 SAAADI come from the germline V gene. CDR3 residues: CASSGFGGSYNEQFF. The DNA of the CDR3 is TGCGCCAGCAGCGGCTTTGGGGGGTCCTACAATGAGCAGTTCTTC.